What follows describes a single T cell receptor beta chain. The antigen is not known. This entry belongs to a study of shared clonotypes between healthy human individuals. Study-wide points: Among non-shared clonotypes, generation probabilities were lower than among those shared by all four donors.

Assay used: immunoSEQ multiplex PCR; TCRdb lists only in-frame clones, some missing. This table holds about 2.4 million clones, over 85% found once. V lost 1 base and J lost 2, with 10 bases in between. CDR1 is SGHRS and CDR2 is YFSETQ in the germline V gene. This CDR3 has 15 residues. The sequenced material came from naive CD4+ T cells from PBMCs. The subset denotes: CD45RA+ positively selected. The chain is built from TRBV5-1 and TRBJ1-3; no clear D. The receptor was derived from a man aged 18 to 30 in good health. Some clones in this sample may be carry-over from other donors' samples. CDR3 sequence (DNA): TGCGCCAGCAGCTTGTTAGGTCTCGCTGGAAACACCATATATTTT. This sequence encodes CASSLLGLAGNTIYF.